These T cell receptor beta chains were read from a single sample in a study of type 1 and type 2 diabetes patients. TCRdb independently ran MiXCR on the multiplex PCR reads; one entry per CDR3 protein. The sample lists fewer than 350,000 distinct CDR3 sequences, 40% to 50% occurring once. The sequencing sample was made of peripheral blood mononuclear cells (PBMCs). The receptors stem from a man between 18 and 29 years old with type 2 diabetes. CDR3s include the opening cysteine and the closing phenylalanine or tryptophan. Fields, in order: D gene, J gene, V gene, clone size, CDR3 protein, CDR3 DNA. The D gene is left open where the match is weak. Expanded clones are given a class, and other clones once, few, many or no size at all.

d_call: NA; j_call: TRBJ1-6; v_call: TRBV25-1; clone_size: many; cdr3_aa: CASSDILGPLHF; cdr3_nt: TGTGCCAGCAGTGATATATTGGGACCCCTCCACTTT
d_call: NA; j_call: TRBJ2-5; v_call: TRBV7-2; clone_size: few; cdr3_aa: CASSGRDSETQYF; cdr3_nt: TGTGCCAGCAGCGGACGGGACTCAGAGACCCAGTACTTC
d_call: NA; j_call: TRBJ2-7; v_call: TRBV15; clone_size: few; cdr3_aa: CATSRGGGSEEQYF; cdr3_nt: TGTGCCACCAGCAGAGGCGGGGGCTCTGAGGAGCAGTACTTC
d_call: NA; j_call: TRBJ2-5; v_call: TRBV19; clone_size: few; cdr3_aa: CASRPRGGVETQYF; cdr3_nt: TGTGCCAGTAGACCCCGAGGGGGAGTGGAGACCCAGTACTTC
d_call: NA; j_call: TRBJ2-2; v_call: TRBV19; clone_size: many; cdr3_aa: CASSKDSQNTGELFF; cdr3_nt: TGTGCCAGTAGTAAGGACAGTCAGAACACCGGGGAGCTGTTTTTT
d_call: NA; j_call: TRBJ1-1; v_call: TRBV30; clone_size: few; cdr3_aa: CAWSVKVPNTEAFF; cdr3_nt: TGTGCCTGGAGTGTTAAGGTCCCGAACACTGAAGCTTTCTTT
d_call: NA; j_call: TRBJ2-2; v_call: TRBV6-5; clone_size: NA; cdr3_aa: CASSYTTPIGELFF; cdr3_nt: TGTGCCAGCAGTTACACAACCCCGATCGGGGAGCTGTTTTTT
d_call: NA; j_call: TRBJ1-6; v_call: TRBV9; clone_size: NA; cdr3_aa: CASSVGGTGANSPLHF; cdr3_nt: TGTGCCAGCAGCGTAGGAGGTACTGGGGCCAATTCACCCCTCCACTTT
d_call: NA; j_call: TRBJ2-2; v_call: TRBV2; clone_size: few; cdr3_aa: CASSENGQGGGELFF; cdr3_nt: TGTGCCAGCAGTGAAAATGGCCAGGGTGGCGGGGAGCTGTTTTTT
d_call: NA; j_call: TRBJ2-7; v_call: TRBV14; clone_size: NA; cdr3_aa: CASSPEGLDYEQYF; cdr3_nt: TGTGCCAGCAGCCCTGAAGGACTGGACTACGAGCAGTACTTC
d_call: NA; j_call: TRBJ1-2; v_call: TRBV27; clone_size: NA; cdr3_aa: CASGSARDSDLYGYTF; cdr3_nt: TGTGCCAGCGGTTCAGCCCGGGACTCCGACCTCTATGGCTACACCTTC
d_call: NA; j_call: TRBJ2-5; v_call: TRBV7-2; clone_size: NA; cdr3_aa: CASSLEWPGVKTQYF; cdr3_nt: TGTGCCAGCAGCTTAGAGTGGCCGGGAGTGAAGACCCAGTACTTC
d_call: NA; j_call: TRBJ2-7; v_call: TRBV27; clone_size: few; cdr3_aa: CASSFRSMGYEQYF; cdr3_nt: TGTGCCAGCAGTTTTCGAAGTATGGGGTACGAGCAGTACTTC
d_call: NA; j_call: TRBJ2-7; v_call: TRBV27; clone_size: NA; cdr3_aa: CASSLSLGTSPLEQYF; cdr3_nt: TGTGCCAGCAGTTTATCCCTCGGGACCAGTCCTCTCGAGCAGTACTTC
d_call: NA; j_call: TRBJ1-6; v_call: TRBV30; clone_size: once; cdr3_aa: CAWSRVENSPLHF; cdr3_nt: TGTGCCTGGAGCCGAGTCGAGAATTCACCCCTCCACTTT
d_call: NA; j_call: TRBJ1-5; v_call: TRBV6-5; clone_size: NA; cdr3_aa: CASIGCPEGSNQPQHF; cdr3_nt: TGTGCCAGCATAGGATGTCCCGAGGGTAGCAATCAGCCCCAGCATTTT
d_call: NA; j_call: TRBJ1-2; v_call: TRBV7-3; clone_size: NA; cdr3_aa: CASSPPGSGYTF; cdr3_nt: TGTGCCAGCAGCCCCCCGGGGAGTGGCTACACCTTC
d_call: NA; j_call: TRBJ2-1; v_call: TRBV19; clone_size: NA; cdr3_aa: CASSKSSASNEQFF; cdr3_nt: TGTGCCAGTAGTAAGTCTAGCGCCAGCAATGAGCAGTTCTTC
d_call: NA; j_call: TRBJ1-5; v_call: TRBV6-2/TRBV6-3; clone_size: NA; cdr3_aa: CASSYLSNQPQHF; cdr3_nt: TGTGCCAGCAGTTACTTATCGAATCAGCCCCAGCATTTT
d_call: TRBD2; j_call: TRBJ2-2; v_call: TRBV29-1; clone_size: few; cdr3_aa: CSVRKSSGSIGGELFF; cdr3_nt: TGCAGCGTCAGAAAGAGTAGCGGGAGCATTGGGGGGGAGCTGTTTTTT
d_call: NA; j_call: TRBJ2-7; v_call: TRBV5-1; clone_size: few; cdr3_aa: CASSSFGQLRGISYEQYF; cdr3_nt: TGCGCCAGCAGCTCCTTCGGACAGCTCCGGGGGATTAGCTACGAGCAGTACTTC
d_call: NA; j_call: TRBJ1-1; v_call: TRBV6-1; clone_size: few; cdr3_aa: CASSRGRTEAFF; cdr3_nt: TGTGCCAGCAGCAGGGGCCGCACTGAAGCTTTCTTT
d_call: TRBD1; j_call: TRBJ1-5; v_call: TRBV6-1; clone_size: NA; cdr3_aa: CASSARGTENNQPQHF; cdr3_nt: TGTGCCAGCAGTGCCCGCGGGACAGAAAATAATCAGCCCCAGCATTTT
d_call: NA; j_call: TRBJ2-7; v_call: TRBV2; clone_size: many; cdr3_aa: CASSDENGAAFYEQYF; cdr3_nt: TGTGCCAGCAGTGACGAGAACGGAGCAGCCTTTTACGAGCAGTACTTC
d_call: NA; j_call: TRBJ1-2; v_call: TRBV2; clone_size: many; cdr3_aa: CASSEEEDRYGYTF; cdr3_nt: TGTGCCAGCAGTGAAGAGGAAGATCGCTATGGCTACACCTTC
d_call: TRBD1; j_call: TRBJ2-6; v_call: TRBV9; clone_size: NA; cdr3_aa: CASAEGDRSSIPPGANVLTF; cdr3_nt: TGTGCCAGCGCCGAGGGGGACAGGTCGTCGATTCCTCCTGGGGCCAACGTCCTGACTTTC
d_call: TRBD2; j_call: TRBJ2-3; v_call: TRBV7-3; clone_size: few; cdr3_aa: CASSLGTSVTDTQYF; cdr3_nt: TGTGCCAGCAGCCTTGGGACTAGCGTCACAGATACGCAGTATTTT
d_call: NA; j_call: TRBJ1-2; v_call: TRBV7-9; clone_size: NA; cdr3_aa: CASSLEFGTTSYGYTF; cdr3_nt: TGTGCCAGCAGCTTAGAGTTCGGGACAACAAGCTATGGCTACACCTTC
d_call: TRBD1; j_call: TRBJ1-1; v_call: TRBV27; clone_size: few; cdr3_aa: CASSTGTVGRTEAFF; cdr3_nt: TGTGCCAGCAGCACAGGGACAGTCGGTCGGACTGAAGCTTTCTTT
d_call: NA; j_call: TRBJ2-3; v_call: TRBV7-2; clone_size: few; cdr3_aa: CASSFRVTASTDTQYF; cdr3_nt: TGTGCCAGCAGCTTTCGGGTGACAGCGAGCACAGATACGCAGTATTTT